A single sample gave rise to the 19 T cell receptor beta chains below, sequenced in a study of blood T cell repertoires in COVID-19. Sequenced by immunoSEQ multiplex PCR; TCRdb stores in-frame clones only, minus some. The data contain some 200,000 clones, around 80% of them seen just once; the ten biggest clones take up approximately 7.2%. Specimen: peripheral blood. The receptors were sampled from a woman aged 70-85 years with acute or convalescent COVID-19.

The chain is built from TRBV7-8 and TRBJ2-5; 8 bases agree with TRBD1. Germline-derived CDR1 and CDR2 are SGHVS and FQNEAQ. CDR3 length: 13 amino acids. V gave up 5 bases and J gave up 3 bases; unmatched junction bases: 2. Here the CDR3 reads CASSEGQEETQYF. DNA of the CDR3: TGTGCCAGCAGCGAGGGACAGGAAGAGACCCAGTACTTC.

The chain carries TRBV11-3 and TRBJ2-7; maybe TRBD2 (5 bases). Germline V gene lookup returns CDR1 SGHNT and CDR2 YENEEA. The CDR3 covers 13 residues. The V end was cut by 5 bases, the J end by 7 bases, with 15 bases between. CDR3 coding DNA: TGTGCCAGCAGCATCCAGCGGAATACTGAGCAGTACTTC. Translation: CASSIQRNTEQYF.

This clone has just a few counts. Other DNA sequences in the same sample also yield this CDR3. The J gene is TRBJ2-1, the V gene TRBV5-6; maybe TRBD1 (5 bases). The CDR3 extends over 15 amino acids. Deletions cut 0 bases from V and 4 bases from J, with 11 bases between. Looked up from germline, CDR1 is SGHDT and CDR2 is YYEEEE. DNA of the CDR3: TGTGCCAGCAGCTTGGGGCCAGGGCGTTACAATGAGCAGTTCTTC. It is translated as CASSLGPGRYNEQFF.

This clone was picked up one time. The chain has TRBV24-1 and TRBJ1-6; D remains unclear. The CDR3 has 13 amino acids. Per the germline V gene, CDR1 is KGHDR and CDR2 is SFDVKD. Trimming shortened V by 7 bases and J by 14 bases, and 17 bases separated the two germline ends. The CDR3 spells CATSSPLGETLHF. The CDR3 DNA reads as TGTGCCACCAGCTCACCCCTCGGGGAAACCCTCCACTTT.

The chain combines TRBV19 with TRBJ1-5, with D unresolved. Per germline, CDR1 LNHDA and CDR2 SQIVND (reference sequence). There are 13 residues in the CDR3. Trimming shortened V by 6 bases and J by 6 bases, and 12 bases separated the two germline ends. CDR3 residues: CASSFGAGQPQHF. As DNA, the CDR3 is TGTGCCAGTAGCTTCGGAGCTGGTCAGCCCCAGCATTTT.

The chain employs TRBV30 and TRBJ2-7; D is possibly TRBD1 (6 bases). The V gene's germline CDR1 is GTSNPN and CDR2 SVGIG (reference sequence). V shed 2 bases and J shed 4 bases, with 12 bases lying between them. CDR3 length equals 13 residues. CDR3 loop: CAWSKDRPYEQYF. As DNA, the CDR3 is TGTGCCTGGAGTAAAGACAGGCCTTACGAGCAGTACTTC.

The gene calls are TRBV20-1 and TRBJ2-5, with D tentatively TRBD1 (6 bases). The length of the CDR3 is 11 residues. Trimming took off 8 bases at V and 5 bases at J, with 12 bases between the two ends. Per germline, CDR1 DFQATT and CDR2 SNEGSKA (reference sequence). The CDR3 nucleotides are TGCAGTCCAGGGGACGGGGAGACCCAGTACTTC. Its translation is CSPGDGETQYF.

V is TRBV6-5 and J is TRBJ1-2, with TRBD1 matching over 10 bases. Germline CDR1 and CDR2: MNHEY and SVGAGI. Trimming removed 5 bases from V and 4 bases from J; junction bases left unmatched: 4. The CDR3 is 14 amino acids. CDR3 in DNA: TGTGCCAGCAGTCCGGGACAGGGGTCCTATGGCTACACCTTC. This sequence encodes CASSPGQGSYGYTF.

The chain carries TRBV7-9 and TRBJ1-1; TRBD1 aligns across 7 bases. The CDR3 extends over 15 amino acids. V trimming: 4 bases; J trimming: 4 bases; junction bases outside the gene matches: 9. Germline CDR1 reads SEHNR; CDR2 reads FQNEAQ (reference sequence). The CDR3, as DNA: TGTGCCAGCAGCTCCCAGGGGGGAGCTGGCACTGAAGCTTTCTTT. Encoded protein: CASSSQGGAGTEAFF.

This clone was picked up a small number of times. The chain recombines TRBV27 with TRBJ2-3, with 11 bases that match TRBD2. Germline assignment: CDR1 MNHEY and CDR2 SMNVEV (reference sequence). The ends lost 2 bases at V and 3 bases at J; junction bases unmatched: 7. The CDR3 runs 17 residues. The CDR3 DNA sequence: TGTGCCAGCAGTTTAGATCGACTAGCGGGGCTTACAGATACGCAGTATTTT. Protein: CASSLDRLAGLTDTQYF.

The V gene is TRBV6-4, the J gene TRBJ1-2, with 8 bases fitting TRBD1. The V gene's germline CDR1 is MRHNA and CDR2 SNTAGT. V lost 1 base and J lost 5; bases outside the gene matches: 12. There are 17 residues in the CDR3. The CDR3 DNA reads TGTGCCAGCAGTGACTGGAGCAGGGACAGGCGAGGTTATGGCTACACCTTC. Its protein product is CASSDWSRDRRGYGYTF.

The chain employs TRBV5-1 and TRBJ1-2, with 10 bases that match TRBD1. The CDR3 length is 15 residues. V was clipped by 4 bases and J by 5 bases; unmatched bases: 8. Per the germline V gene, CDR1 is SGHRS and CDR2 is YFSETQ. CDR3 nucleotides: TGCGCCAGCAGCCCGGGACAGGGGTCAGGGTATGGCTACACCTTC. Translation: CASSPGQGSGYGYTF.

CDR3 sequence: CASSPGSARRGADTQYF. Written as DNA, the CDR3 is TGTGCCAGCAGCCCCGGGTCAGCCCGACGGGGGGCAGATACGCAGTATTTT. The rearrangement joins TRBV7-3 to TRBJ2-3, with 7 bases that match TRBD2. The CDR3 has 17 residues. Unmatched junction bases numbered 15, after V lost 5 bases and J lost 4 bases. Germline V CDR1 and CDR2: SGHTA, FQGTGA.

The J gene is TRBJ1-6, the V gene TRBV14; D gene unclear. The CDR3 is made up of 15 amino acids. V dropped 4 bases and J dropped 4 bases, with 11 bases sitting between them. Germline V gene data show CDR1 as SGHDN and CDR2 as FVKESK. The CDR3 here is CASSRTGIYNSPLHF. CDR3 sequence (DNA): TGTGCCAGCAGCCGGACCGGGATTTATAATTCACCCCTCCACTTT.

The chain is built from TRBV30 and TRBJ1-3; D gene uncertain. The germline V gene has CDR1 GTSNPN and CDR2 SVGIG (reference sequence). The CDR3 covers 14 residues. The V gene lost 7 bases and the J gene lost 4 bases, with 17 bases spanning the gap. For the CDR3, the DNA is TGTGCCTACTTGACCGCGGGTTTGGGAAACACCATATATTTT. Translated: CAYLTAGLGNTIYF.

V is TRBV7-2 and J is TRBJ2-3, with 11 nucleotides matching TRBD2. V dropped 4 bases and J dropped 6; count of bases not matched to a gene: 9. Germline loops: CDR1 SGHTA, CDR2 FQGNSA. The CDR3 covers 16 residues. CDR3 DNA: TGTGCCAGCAGCTCCTTAGCGGGGGGGCAGATCGATACGCAGTATTTT. Amino acids: CASSSLAGGQIDTQYF.

The chain recombines TRBV18 with TRBJ2-5; a weak D match, TRBD1 (5 bases). Germline V gene lookup returns CDR1 KGHSH and CDR2 LQKENI. The CDR3 covers 14 residues. V lost 3 bases and J lost 4, with 12 bases in between. The CDR3 protein is CASSPVRVGETQYF. CDR3 nucleotide sequence: TGTGCCAGCTCACCGGTCAGGGTCGGAGAGACCCAGTACTTC.

The chain recombines TRBV5-8 with TRBJ2-3; 9 bases fit TRBD2. CDR1 and CDR2 (germline): SGHTS, YDEGEE. The CDR3 contains 14 residues. With 4 bases clipped from V and 1 base from J, the junction kept 1 base outside the gene matches. The CDR3 sequence is CASSRLAGTDTQYF. The CDR3 DNA follows: TGTGCCAGCAGCCGACTAGCGGGCACAGATACGCAGTATTTT.

The V and J genes are TRBV6-2 or TRBV6-3 and TRBJ2-2, with a possible D match to TRBD2 (7 bases). V was shortened by 0 bases and J by 3 bases, with 11 bases between the two germline ends. This CDR3 region has 16 residues. Germline lookup yields CDR1 MNHEY and CDR2 SVGEGT. The DNA for the CDR3 is TGTGCCAGCAGTTACTCAGGGGGGGGACACACCGGGGAGCTGTTTTTT. Its protein product is CASSYSGGGHTGELFF.